A selection of T cell receptor beta chains follows, all from one sample in a study of blood T cell repertoires in COVID-19. Profiled with immunoSEQ multiplex PCR; TCRdb holds only in-frame clones, not every one. This sample has 80,000 to 100,000 clones, with less than 85% found just once. The sample taken for sequencing was peripheral blood. These receptors all stem from a man aged 70-80 years with COVID-19, enrolled during active disease. CDR3s include the opening cysteine and the closing phenylalanine or tryptophan. The order of the fields is clone size, V gene, J gene, CDR3 protein. The size field is filled for only some rows; it gives once, few, many or a size class.

-,TRBV24-1,TRBJ1-1,CATQGRRNTEAFF
-,TRBV28,TRBJ1-4,CASSSFSGQGRPANEKLFF
-,TRBV6-5,TRBJ1-1,CASRPDRFMNTEAFF
-,TRBV11-3,TRBJ2-7,CASSIAGGFSEQYF
-,TRBV18,TRBJ2-2,CASSPLDSANTGELFF
-,TRBV6-5,TRBJ2-1,CASSYSKERLQFF
-,TRBV19,TRBJ2-1,CASSTWTGASRNEQFF
-,TRBV12-3/TRBV12-4,TRBJ1-2,CASKTTYGYTF
-,TRBV28,TRBJ2-7,CASSPFRSEQYF
-,TRBV24-1,TRBJ2-1,CATSDRPGTSYNEQFF
-,TRBV18,TRBJ2-7,CASSPRTAGEYEQYF
-,TRBV6-2/TRBV6-3,TRBJ1-1,CASSLTLRARAEAFF
-,TRBV7-2,TRBJ2-7,CASTGTSGRYEQYF
-,TRBV9,TRBJ1-4,CASSVTGAGEKLFF
-,TRBV27,TRBJ2-1,CASSPLTSGRPYNEQFF
-,TRBV10-3,TRBJ1-6,CAIRTVNSPLHF
-,TRBV4-3,TRBJ2-7,CASSQETGGNEQYF
-,TRBV9,TRBJ2-3,CASSQRGKLTDTQYF
-,TRBV11-1,TRBJ2-7,CASSSIYEQYF
few,TRBV27,TRBJ2-1,CASSSAGVSYNEQFF
few,TRBV19,TRBJ2-6,CASSIRGQVSGANVLTF
-,TRBV19,TRBJ1-5,CASSIDPGTAQHF
few,TRBV28,TRBJ1-2,CASSPTLRGIGYGYTF
few,TRBV23-1,TRBJ2-4,CASLDFRIAKNIQYF
-,TRBV28,TRBJ2-7,CASRAQGDSYEQYF
-,TRBV18,TRBJ1-1,CASSLRTGWNTEAFF
many,TRBV9,TRBJ2-5,CASSVGTAGETQYF
-,TRBV6-2/TRBV6-3,TRBJ2-7,CASSWNPTGLSSYEQYF
-,TRBV5-1,TRBJ2-4,CASSQDRPAKNIQYF
once,TRBV7-6,TRBJ1-6,CASSPRTGGFDSPLHF
-,TRBV7-9,TRBJ2-1,CASSLTDWTNEQFF
-,TRBV5-1,TRBJ2-7,CASSVTGGAYGQYF
-,TRBV27,TRBJ1-3,CASSLDRRPGNTIYF
-,TRBV4-2,TRBJ2-1,CASSLARNNEQFF
-,TRBV7-2,TRBJ1-4,CASSLGLTGVYEKLFF
-,TRBV3-1/TRBV3-2,TRBJ1-5,CASSPALAGSNQPQHF
once,TRBV9,TRBJ1-3,CASSTGGTGNTIYF
-,TRBV3-1/TRBV3-2,TRBJ2-7,CASSPRGQGLGEQYF
few,TRBV7-9,TRBJ2-1,CASSQDSGNEQFF
-,TRBV19,TRBJ1-1,CASSIAGRRRTEAFF
-,TRBV2,TRBJ1-5,CASTSPVTGTGQPQHF
-,TRBV5-1,TRBJ2-1,CASSLQTDFALYNEQFF
-,TRBV27,TRBJ2-6,CASAGTAGANVLTF
-,TRBV28,TRBJ2-1,CASRRRGSLYNEQFF
-,TRBV7-2,TRBJ2-4,CASSYPGVVAKNIQYF
-,TRBV7-2,TRBJ2-4,CASSLGVAKNIQYF